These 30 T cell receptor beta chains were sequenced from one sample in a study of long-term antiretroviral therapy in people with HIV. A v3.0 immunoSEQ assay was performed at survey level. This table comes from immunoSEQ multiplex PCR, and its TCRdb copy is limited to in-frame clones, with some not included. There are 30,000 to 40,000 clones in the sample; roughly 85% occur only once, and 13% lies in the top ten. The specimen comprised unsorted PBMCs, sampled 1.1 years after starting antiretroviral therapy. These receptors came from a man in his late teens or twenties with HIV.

CDR3 sequence: CASSQGTSGVNYEQYF. The CDR3 DNA is TGCGCCAGCAGCCAGGGGACTAGCGGGGTTAACTACGAGCAGTACTTC. V and J are TRBV4-3 and TRBJ2-7; 13 nucleotides line up with TRBD2. Losses at the gene ends were 3 bases for V and 3 bases for J; bases not matched to a gene: 5. Germline loops: CDR1 LGHNA, CDR2 YSLEER. The CDR3 runs 16 residues.

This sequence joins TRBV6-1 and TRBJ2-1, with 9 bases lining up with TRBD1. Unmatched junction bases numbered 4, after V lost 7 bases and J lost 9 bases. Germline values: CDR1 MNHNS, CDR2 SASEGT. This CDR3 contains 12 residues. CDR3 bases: TGTGCCAGCACACAGGGGGCCGGTGAGCAGTTCTTC. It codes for CASTQGAGEQFF.

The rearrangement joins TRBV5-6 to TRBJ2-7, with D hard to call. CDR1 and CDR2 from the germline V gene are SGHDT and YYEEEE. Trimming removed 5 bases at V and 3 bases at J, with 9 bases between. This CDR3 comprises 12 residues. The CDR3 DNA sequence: TGTGCCAGCAGATCCCGCGGCTACGAGCAGTACTTC. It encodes CASRSRGYEQYF.

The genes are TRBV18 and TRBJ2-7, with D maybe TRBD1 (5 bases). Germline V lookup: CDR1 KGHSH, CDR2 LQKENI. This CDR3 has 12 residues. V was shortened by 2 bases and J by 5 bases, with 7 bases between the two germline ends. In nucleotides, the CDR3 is TGTGCCAGCTCACCAACAGGTCACGAGCAGTACTTC. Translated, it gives CASSPTGHEQYF. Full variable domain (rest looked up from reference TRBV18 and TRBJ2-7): NAGVMQNPRHLVRRRGQEARLRCSPMKGHSHVYWYRQLPEEGLKFMVYLQKENIIDESGMPKERFSAEFPKEGPSILRIQQVVRGDSAAYFCASSPTGHEQYFGPGTRLTVT.

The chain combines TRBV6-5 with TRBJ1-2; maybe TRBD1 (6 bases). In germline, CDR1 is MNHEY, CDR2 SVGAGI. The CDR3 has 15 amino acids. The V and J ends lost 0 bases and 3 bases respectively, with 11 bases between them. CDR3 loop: CASSYSGAFDYGYTF. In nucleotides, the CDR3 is TGTGCCAGCAGTTACTCGGGGGCTTTTGACTATGGCTACACCTTC.

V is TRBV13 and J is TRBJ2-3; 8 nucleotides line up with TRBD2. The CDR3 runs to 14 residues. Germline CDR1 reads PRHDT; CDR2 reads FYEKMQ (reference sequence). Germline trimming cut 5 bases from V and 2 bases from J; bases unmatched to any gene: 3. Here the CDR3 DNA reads TGTGCCAGCAGCGATAGCGGGAACACAGATACGCAGTATTTT. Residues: CASSDSGNTDTQYF.

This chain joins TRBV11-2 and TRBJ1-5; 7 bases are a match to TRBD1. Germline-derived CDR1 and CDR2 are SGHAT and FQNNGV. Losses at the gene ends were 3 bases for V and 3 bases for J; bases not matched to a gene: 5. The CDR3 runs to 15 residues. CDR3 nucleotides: TGTGCCAGCAGCTTCGGGGGACAGAACAATCAGCCCCAGCATTTT. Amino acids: CASSFGGQNNQPQHF.

CDR3 bases: TGTGCCACAGCCGGGACTGCCGAGGGGAACATTCAGTACTTC. Amino acids: CATAGTAEGNIQYF. The rearrangement joins TRBV10-3 to TRBJ2-4, with a tentative D call TRBD2 (6 bases). Trimming pared 10 bases from V and 7 bases from J, leaving 20 bases between. The CDR3 runs to 14 residues. The V gene's germline CDR1 is ENHRY and CDR2 SYGVKD.

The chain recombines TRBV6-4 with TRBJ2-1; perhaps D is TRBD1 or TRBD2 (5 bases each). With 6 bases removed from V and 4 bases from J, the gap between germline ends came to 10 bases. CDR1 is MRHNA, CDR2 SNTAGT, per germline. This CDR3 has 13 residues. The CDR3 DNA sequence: TGTGCCAGCAGCGGGGACGCATACAATGAGCAGTTCTTC. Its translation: CASSGDAYNEQFF.

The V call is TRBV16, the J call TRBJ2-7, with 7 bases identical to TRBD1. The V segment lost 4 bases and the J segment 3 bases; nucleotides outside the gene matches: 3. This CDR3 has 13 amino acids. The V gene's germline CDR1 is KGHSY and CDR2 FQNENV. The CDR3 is CASSPWDSYEQYF. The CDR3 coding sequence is TGTGCCAGCAGCCCTTGGGACAGCTACGAGCAGTACTTC.

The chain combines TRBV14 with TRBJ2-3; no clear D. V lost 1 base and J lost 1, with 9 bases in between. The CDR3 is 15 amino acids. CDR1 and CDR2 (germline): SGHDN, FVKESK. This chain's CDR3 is CASSQVSEGTDTQYF. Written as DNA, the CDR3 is TGTGCCAGCAGCCAAGTAAGCGAGGGCACAGATACGCAGTATTTT.

CDR3 nucleotide sequence: TGTGCCAGCAGCTTAATATCCGACATAGCGAATGAGCAGTTCTTC. Amino acid sequence: CASSLISDIANEQFF. V and J are TRBV7-3 and TRBJ2-1; TRBD2 might be the D (5 bases). This CDR3 spans 15 amino acids. The germline V gene encodes CDR1 SGHTA and CDR2 FQGTGA. V was trimmed by 1 base and J by 7 bases, leaving 14 bases between them. Using reference TRBV7-3 and TRBJ2-1 for the parts outside the CDR3, the full variable domain is GAGVSQTPSNKVTEKGKYVELRCDPISGHTALYWYRQSLGQGPEFLIYFQGTGAADDSGLPNDRFFAVRPEGSVSTLKIQRTERGDSAVYLCASSLISDIANEQFFGPGTRLTVL.

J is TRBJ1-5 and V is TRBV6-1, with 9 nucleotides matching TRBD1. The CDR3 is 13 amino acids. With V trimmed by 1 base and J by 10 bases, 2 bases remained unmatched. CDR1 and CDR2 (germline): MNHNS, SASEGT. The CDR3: CASSEDRGQPQHF. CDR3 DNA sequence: TGTGCCAGCAGTGAAGACAGGGGGCAACCCCAGCATTTT.

The CDR3 loop is CASSLRGRTNEKLFF. The CDR3 region has the DNA TGTGCCAGCAGTTTAAGGGGGAGGACTAATGAAAAACTGTTTTTT. The gene calls are TRBV27 and TRBJ1-4, with a tentative D call TRBD1 (6 bases). CDR1 and CDR2 from the germline V gene are MNHEY and SMNVEV (reference sequence). The V and J ends lost 2 bases and 2 bases respectively, with 9 bases between them. The CDR3 runs 15 residues.

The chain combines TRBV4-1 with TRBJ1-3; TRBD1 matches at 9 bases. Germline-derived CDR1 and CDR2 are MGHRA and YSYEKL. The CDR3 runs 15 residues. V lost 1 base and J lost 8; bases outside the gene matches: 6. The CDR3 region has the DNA TGCGCCAGCAGCCAAGCGGGACAGGGCTGGGACACCATATATTTT. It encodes CASSQAGQGWDTIYF.

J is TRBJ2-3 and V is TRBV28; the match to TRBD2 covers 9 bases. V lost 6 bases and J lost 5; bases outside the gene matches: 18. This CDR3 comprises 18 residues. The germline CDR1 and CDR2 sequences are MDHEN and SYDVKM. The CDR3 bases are TGTGCCAGCAGCCCCGCCGGGTTGCGGGAGGGGGCGGGAGATACGCAGTATTTT. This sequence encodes CASSPAGLREGAGDTQYF.

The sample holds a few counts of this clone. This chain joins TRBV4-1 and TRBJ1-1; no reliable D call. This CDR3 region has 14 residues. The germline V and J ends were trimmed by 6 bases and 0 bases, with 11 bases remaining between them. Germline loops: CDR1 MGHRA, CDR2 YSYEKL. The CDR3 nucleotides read TGCGCCAGCAGTCCTCCGGGGATGAACACTGAAGCTTTCTTT. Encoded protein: CASSPPGMNTEAFF.

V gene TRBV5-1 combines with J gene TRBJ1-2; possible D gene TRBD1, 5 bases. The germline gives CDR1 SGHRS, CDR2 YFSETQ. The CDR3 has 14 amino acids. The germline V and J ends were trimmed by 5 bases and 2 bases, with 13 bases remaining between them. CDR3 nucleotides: TGCGCCAGCAGGGCCGACAGTTCCAACTATGGCTACACCTTC. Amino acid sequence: CASRADSSNYGYTF.

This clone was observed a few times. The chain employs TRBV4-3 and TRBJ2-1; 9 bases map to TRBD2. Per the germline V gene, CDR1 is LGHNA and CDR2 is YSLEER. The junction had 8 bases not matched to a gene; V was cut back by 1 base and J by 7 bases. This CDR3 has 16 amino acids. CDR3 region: CASSQAVAGAWNEQFF. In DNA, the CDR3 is TGCGCCAGCAGCCAAGCGGTAGCGGGAGCTTGGAATGAGCAGTTCTTC.

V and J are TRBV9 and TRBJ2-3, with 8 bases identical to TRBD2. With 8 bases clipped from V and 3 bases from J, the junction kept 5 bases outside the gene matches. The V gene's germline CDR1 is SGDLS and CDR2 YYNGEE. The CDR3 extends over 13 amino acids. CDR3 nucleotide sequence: TGTGCCAGTAAGAGACTAGCGACAGATACGCAGTATTTT. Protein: CASKRLATDTQYF.

CDR3 in DNA: TGTGCCAGTAGCGAAACTGACAACTATGGCTACACCTTC. Translated, it gives CASSETDNYGYTF. The chain recombines TRBV19 with TRBJ1-2; D call uncertain. The CDR3 has 13 residues. Germline V lookup: CDR1 LNHDA, CDR2 SQIVND (reference sequence). Trimming removed 6 bases from V and 2 bases from J, with 10 bases in between. The full variable domain, in which reference TRBV19 and TRBJ1-2 provide the parts outside the CDR3, is DGGITQSPKYLFRKEGQNVTLSCEQNLNHDAMYWYRQDPGQGLRLIYYSQIVNDFQKGDIAEGYSVSREKKESFPLTVTSAQKNPTAFYLCASSETDNYGYTFGSGTRLTVV.

The CDR3 DNA follows: TGCGCCATTCCAAACCGGGACTGCTCCTACAATGAGCAGTTCTTC. It yields the protein CAIPNRDCSYNEQFF. The rearrangement links TRBV4-3 to TRBJ2-1, with D possibly TRBD2 on 6 matching bases. From germline, CDR1 is LGHNA and CDR2 YSLEER. The CDR3 contains 15 residues. V was trimmed by 10 bases and J by 0 bases, leaving 16 bases between them.

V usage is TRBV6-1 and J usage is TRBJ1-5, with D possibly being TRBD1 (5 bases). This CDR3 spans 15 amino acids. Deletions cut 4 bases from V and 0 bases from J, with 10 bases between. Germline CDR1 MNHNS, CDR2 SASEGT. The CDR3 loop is CASSVTDYSNQPQHF. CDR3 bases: TGTGCCAGCAGTGTGACAGACTATAGCAATCAGCCCCAGCATTTT.

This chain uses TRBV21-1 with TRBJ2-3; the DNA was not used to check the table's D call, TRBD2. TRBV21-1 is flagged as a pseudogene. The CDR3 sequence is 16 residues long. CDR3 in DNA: TGTGCCAGCAGCTCCTTAGCGGGGGAAAGCACAGATACGCAGTATTTT. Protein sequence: CASSSLAGESTDTQYF.

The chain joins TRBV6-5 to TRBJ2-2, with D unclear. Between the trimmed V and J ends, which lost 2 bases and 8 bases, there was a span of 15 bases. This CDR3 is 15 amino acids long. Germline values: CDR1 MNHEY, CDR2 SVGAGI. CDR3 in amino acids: CASSYQGPGGGELFF. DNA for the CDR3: TGTGCCAGCAGTTACCAAGGCCCTGGCGGTGGGGAGCTGTTTTTT.

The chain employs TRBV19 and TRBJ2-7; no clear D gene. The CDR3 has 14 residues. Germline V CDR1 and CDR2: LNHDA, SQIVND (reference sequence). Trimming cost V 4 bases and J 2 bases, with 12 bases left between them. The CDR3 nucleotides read TGTGCCAGTAGTAGAATAGGTTTAGCCTACGAGCAGTACTTC. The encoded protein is CASSRIGLAYEQYF.

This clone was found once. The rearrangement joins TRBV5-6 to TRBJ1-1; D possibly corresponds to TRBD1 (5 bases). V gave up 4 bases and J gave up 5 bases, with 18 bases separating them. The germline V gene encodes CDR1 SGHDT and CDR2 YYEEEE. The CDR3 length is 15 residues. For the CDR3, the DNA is TGTGCCAGCAGCCCGGGCGTGGGGACCGGGACTGAAGCTTTCTTT. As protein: CASSPGVGTGTEAFF.

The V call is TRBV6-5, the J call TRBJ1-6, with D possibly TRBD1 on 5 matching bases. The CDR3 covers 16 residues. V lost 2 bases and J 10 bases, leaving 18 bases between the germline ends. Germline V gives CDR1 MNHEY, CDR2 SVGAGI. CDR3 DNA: TGTGCCAGCAGTTACAAGGCCTCATCCTGGGGGTCACCCCTCCACTTT. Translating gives CASSYKASSWGSPLHF.

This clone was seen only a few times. The CDR3 region has the DNA TGTGCCACCAGCAGAGATCCGTCCTGGGAAGAGTATTTT. Amino acid sequence: CATSRDPSWEEYF. The chain couples TRBV15 to TRBJ2-3, with D uncertain. This CDR3 contains 13 residues. V lost 0 bases and J 13 bases, leaving 14 bases between the germline ends. Germline-derived CDR1 and CDR2 are LNHNV and YYDKDF (reference sequence).

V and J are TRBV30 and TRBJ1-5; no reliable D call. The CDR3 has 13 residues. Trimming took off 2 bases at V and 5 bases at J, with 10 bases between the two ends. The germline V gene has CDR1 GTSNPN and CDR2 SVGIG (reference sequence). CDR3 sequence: CAWSRSNDQPQHF. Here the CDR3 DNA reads TGTGCCTGGAGTAGGTCAAACGATCAGCCCCAGCATTTT.